Given below is one T cell receptor beta chain in context. This sample is part of a study of blood T cell repertoires in COVID-19. Data came from immunoSEQ multiplex PCR; TCRdb stores just in-frame clones and leaves some out. This table holds around 170,000 clones, roughly 83% found once. This CDR3 has 15 residues. The germline V gene encodes CDR1 SGHAT and CDR2 FQNNGV. V was clipped by 7 bases and J by 7 bases, with 22 bases between them. The V and J genes are TRBV11-2 and TRBJ1-1; a weak D match, TRBD1 (5 bases). The clonotype originates from a human donor in a cohort sampled during active COVID-19. Sequenced sample: peripheral blood. The CDR3 region has the DNA TGTGCCAGCAACTTCTTAATTGGGGGGGAGGGTGAAGCTTTCTTT. Amino acids: CASNFLIGGEGEAFF. The variable domain in full, with the rest retrieved from reference TRBV11-2 and TRBJ1-1, is EAGVAQSPRYKIIEKRQSVAFWCNPISGHATLYWYQQILGQGPKLLIQFQNNGVVDDSQLPKDRFSAERLKGVDSTLKIQPAKLEDSAVYLCASNFLIGGEGEAFFGQGTRLTVV.